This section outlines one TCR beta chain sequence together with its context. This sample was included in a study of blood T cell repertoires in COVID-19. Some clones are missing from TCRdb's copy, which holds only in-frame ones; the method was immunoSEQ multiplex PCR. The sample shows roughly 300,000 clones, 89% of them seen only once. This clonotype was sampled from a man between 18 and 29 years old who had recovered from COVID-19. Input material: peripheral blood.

CDR3 DNA sequence: TGTGCCAGCAGCTCTGAGCTAGCGGGGGGCGCGTACCAAGAGACCCAGTACTTC. The encoded protein is CASSSELAGGAYQETQYF. The chain employs TRBV7-6 and TRBJ2-5; 11 bases are a match to TRBD2. The germline V gene encodes CDR1 SGHVS and CDR2 FNYEAQ. The ends lost 4 bases at V and 0 bases at J; junction bases unmatched: 10. The CDR3 loop spans 18 amino acids.